A selection of T cell receptor beta chains follows, all from one sample in a study of patients and donors after allogeneic stem cell transplantation. TCRdb re-called the RT-PCR reads with MiXCR, one entry per CDR3 protein. The sample includes about 89,000 distinct CDR3 sequences, about 48% of them seen just once. Sequencing input: blood, either unsorted or a sorted T cell fraction (not recorded which). The receptors shown here come from a human donor who was either an allogeneic HSCT recipient or a stem cell or donor lymphocyte infusion donor (not recorded which). It is not recorded whose cells these are; they may come from a transplant donor. The CDR3 runs from the conserved cysteine through the conserved F or W. A D gene is named only where the DNA matches it firmly. Part of the rows lack a size; the others show once, few, many or a class for expanded clones.

j_gene,abundance,d_gene,v_gene,CDR3aa,CDR3nt
TRBJ1-1,few,TRBD1,TRBV20-1,CSAQMTGGTEAFF,TGCAGTGCTCAAATGACAGGGGGCACTGAAGCTTTCTTT
TRBJ2-1,few,NA,TRBV4-3,CASSQARQSNEQFF,TGCGCCAGCAGCCAAGCTCGCCAGAGCAATGAGCAGTTCTTC
TRBJ1-5,few,NA,TRBV2,CASSETHRELNQPQHF,TGTGCCAGCAGTGAAACCCACAGGGAGCTCAATCAGCCCCAGCATTTT
TRBJ1-1,NA,NA,TRBV7-9,CASSVGGGQNTEAFF,TGTGCCAGCAGCGTGGGAGGCGGCCAGAACACTGAAGCTTTCTTT
TRBJ1-1,NA,NA,TRBV7-2,CASSQPYEAFF,TGTGCCAGCAGCCAACCTTATGAAGCTTTCTTT
TRBJ2-7,NA,NA,TRBV15,CATSNAGRDFFFYEQYF,TGTGCCACCAGCAACGCTGGTCGGGACTTCTTTTTTTACGAGCAGTACTTC
TRBJ1-2,NA,NA,TRBV4-1,CASSQEAGWNNGYTF,TGCGCCAGCAGCCAAGAGGCAGGGTGGAATAATGGCTACACCTTC
TRBJ2-5,NA,NA,TRBV29-1,CSVEWVVGETQYF,TGCAGCGTTGAATGGGTAGTGGGAGAGACCCAGTACTTC
TRBJ1-1,NA,NA,TRBV7-2,CASSLTWNTEAFF,TGTGCCAGCAGCTTAACTTGGAACACTGAAGCTTTCTTT
TRBJ1-1,NA,NA,TRBV28,CASESELNTEAFF,TGTGCCAGTGAATCGGAGTTGAACACTGAAGCTTTCTTT
TRBJ1-2,NA,NA,TRBV29-1,CSVARTDYGYTF,TGCAGCGTTGCCCGGACAGACTATGGCTACACCTTC
TRBJ2-7,NA,TRBD2,TRBV4-3,CASSQEIAGIPYEQYF,TGCGCCAGCAGCCAAGAGATAGCGGGGATTCCCTACGAGCAGTACTTC
TRBJ2-3,NA,TRBD1,TRBV4-1,CASSPEDRAADTQYF,TGCGCCAGCAGCCCAGAGGACAGGGCGGCAGATACGCAGTATTTT
TRBJ1-5,few,TRBD1,TRBV12-3/TRBV12-4,CASSRQGGNQPQHF,TGTGCCAGCAGCCGACAGGGTGGCAATCAGCCCCAGCATTTT
TRBJ1-1,few,TRBD1,TRBV4-3,CASSQGESGGYTEAFF,TGCGCCAGCAGCCAAGGCGAATCAGGGGGTTACACTGAAGCTTTCTTT
TRBJ1-3,few,NA,TRBV3-1,CASSQGYTGNTIYF,TGTGCCAGCAGCCAGGGATACACTGGAAACACCATATATTTT
TRBJ2-1,NA,NA,TRBV6-5,CASRGAGQHYNEQFF,TGTGCCAGCAGGGGGGCGGGACAGCATTACAATGAGCAGTTCTTC
TRBJ1-1,NA,NA,TRBV24-1,CATSDLKGRIFTEAFF,TGTGCCACCAGTGATTTGAAGGGCCGAATCTTCACTGAAGCTTTCTTT
TRBJ1-2,few,NA,TRBV11-1,CASSLDQVSNYGYTF,TGTGCCAGCAGCTTAGACCAGGTTTCCAACTATGGCTACACCTTC
TRBJ1-1,NA,TRBD1,TRBV4-3,CASSQSGQIMNTEAFF,TGCGCCAGCAGCCAATCGGGACAGATCATGAACACTGAAGCTTTCTTT
TRBJ2-5,NA,NA,TRBV7-9,CASSLSSGLETQYF,TGTGCCAGCAGCTTAAGTTCAGGGTTAGAGACCCAGTACTTC